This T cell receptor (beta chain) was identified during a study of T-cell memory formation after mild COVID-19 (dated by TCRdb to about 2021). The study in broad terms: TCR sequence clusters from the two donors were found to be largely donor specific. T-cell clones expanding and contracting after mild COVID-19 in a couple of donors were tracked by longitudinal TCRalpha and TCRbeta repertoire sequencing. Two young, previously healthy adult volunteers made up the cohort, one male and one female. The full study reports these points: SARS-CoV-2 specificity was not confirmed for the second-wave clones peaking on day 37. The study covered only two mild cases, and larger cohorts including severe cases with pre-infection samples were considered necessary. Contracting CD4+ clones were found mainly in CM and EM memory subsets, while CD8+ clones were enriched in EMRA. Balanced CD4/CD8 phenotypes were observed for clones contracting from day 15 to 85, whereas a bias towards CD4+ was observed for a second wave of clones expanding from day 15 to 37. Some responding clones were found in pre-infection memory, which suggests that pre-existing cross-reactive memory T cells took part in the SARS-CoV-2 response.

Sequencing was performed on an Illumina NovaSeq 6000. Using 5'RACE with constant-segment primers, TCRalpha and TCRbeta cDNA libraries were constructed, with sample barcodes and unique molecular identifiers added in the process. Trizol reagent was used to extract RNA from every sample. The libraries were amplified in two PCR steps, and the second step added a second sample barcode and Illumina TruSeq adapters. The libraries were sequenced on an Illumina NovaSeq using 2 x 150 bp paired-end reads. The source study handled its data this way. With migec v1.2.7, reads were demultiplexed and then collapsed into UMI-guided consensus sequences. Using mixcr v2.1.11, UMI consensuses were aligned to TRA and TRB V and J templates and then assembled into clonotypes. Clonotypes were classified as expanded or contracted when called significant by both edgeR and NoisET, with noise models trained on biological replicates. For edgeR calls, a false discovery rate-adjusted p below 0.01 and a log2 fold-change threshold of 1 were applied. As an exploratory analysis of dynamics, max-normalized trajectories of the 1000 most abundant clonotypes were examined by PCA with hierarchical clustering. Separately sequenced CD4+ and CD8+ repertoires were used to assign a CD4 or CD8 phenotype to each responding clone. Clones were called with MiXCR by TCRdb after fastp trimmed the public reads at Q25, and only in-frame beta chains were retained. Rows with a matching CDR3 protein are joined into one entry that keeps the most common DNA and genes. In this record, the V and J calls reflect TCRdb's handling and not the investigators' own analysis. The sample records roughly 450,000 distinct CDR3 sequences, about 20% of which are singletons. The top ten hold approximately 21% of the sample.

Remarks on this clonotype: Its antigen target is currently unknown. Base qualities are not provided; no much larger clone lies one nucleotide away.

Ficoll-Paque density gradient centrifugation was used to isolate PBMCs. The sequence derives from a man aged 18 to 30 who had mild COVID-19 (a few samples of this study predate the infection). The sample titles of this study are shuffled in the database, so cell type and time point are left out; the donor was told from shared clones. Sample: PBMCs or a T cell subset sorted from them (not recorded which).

The CDR3 sequence is CASSSGDRGYNEQFF. The sequenced DNA is TGTGCCAGCAGCTCGGGGGACAGGGGGTACAATGAGCAGTTCTTC. This sequence uses TRBV5-4 and TRBJ2-1, and TRBD1 aligns with 11 junction nucleotides. Sequences SGHNT (CDR1) and YYREEE (CDR2) are obtained from the germline V gene (reference sequence). V loses 3 bases at its end and J loses 4 bases; junction bases beyond the gene matches: 3. From the cysteine through the phenylalanine, the CDR3 covers 15 amino acids. The kept DNA is CDR3 alone, 45 bases in frame from the first base.